A single sample gave rise to the 18 T cell receptor beta chains below, sequenced in a study of T cells in Graves' hyperthyroidism and ophthalmopathy. Amplification of TCR beta CDR3 regions was performed using RNA transcripts as template. With the HTBI primer set, the TCR CDR3 went through a first round of RT-PCR. TCRdb processed the multiplex PCR reads anew with MiXCR; each CDR3 protein has one entry. The repertoire has roughly 530,000 distinct CDR3 sequences, 15% to 20% of them found once; the top ten carry approximately 16%. The material sequenced was blood. The receptors were gathered from a young woman with Graves' ophthalmopathy.

In this sample, this clonotype turned up many times. The chain recombines TRBV18 with TRBJ2-1; 14 positions agree with TRBD2. CDR3 length: 15 amino acids. V trimming: 3 bases; J trimming: 9 bases; junction bases outside the gene matches: 4. Per germline, CDR1 KGHSH and CDR2 LQKENI. The CDR3 reads CASSPGTSGSSEQFF. CDR3 nucleotide sequence: TGTGCCAGCTCACCGGGGACTAGCGGGAGTTCTGAGCAGTTCTTC.

The V call is TRBV7-3, the J call TRBJ2-3; TRBD2 matches 8 bases. The J segment lost 6 bases and the V segment lost 5 bases, leaving 7 bases of the junction unmatched. Germline CDR1 reads SGHTA; CDR2 reads FQGTGA. This CDR3 is 14 amino acids long. The CDR3 DNA is TGTGCCAGCAGCCTACTAGCGGTCGGGGATACGCAGTATTTT. It yields the protein CASSLLAVGDTQYF.

This clonotype occurred many times. The rearrangement uses TRBV20-1 and TRBJ2-7, with 9 bases fitting TRBD2. Germline V gene data show CDR1 as DFQATT and CDR2 as SNEGSKA (reference sequence). The CDR3 loop spans 15 amino acids. V lost 1 base to trimming and J lost 2 bases; unmatched junction nucleotides: 6. DNA for the CDR3: TGCAGTGCTAGAGTACCGGGACTAGCAGCCTACGAGCAGTACTTC. Translated, it gives CSARVPGLAAYEQYF.

This clonotype appeared many times. The rearrangement links TRBV20-1 to TRBJ2-1; TRBD2 agrees at 12 bases. Looked up from germline, CDR1 is DFQATT and CDR2 is SNEGSKA (reference sequence). V gave up 5 bases and J gave up 9 bases; unmatched junction bases: 11. The CDR3 is made up of 15 amino acids. CDR3 protein: CSAETSTSGRREQFF. The CDR3 nucleotides are TGCAGTGCTGAAACGAGTACTAGCGGGAGGCGTGAGCAGTTCTTC.

CDR3 protein: CASSPLKAGSGTDTQYF. The CDR3 DNA reads TGTGCCAGCAGCCCACTCAAAGCGGGGTCGGGCACAGATACGCAGTATTTT. The rearrangement joins TRBV5-4 to TRBJ2-3; 7 bases are a match to TRBD2. Germline V gene sequence: CDR1 SGHNT, CDR2 YYREEE (reference sequence). The V gene end was trimmed by 4 bases and the J gene end by 1 base; junction bases not matched to a gene: 12. This CDR3 has 17 residues.

The chain joins TRBV7-8 to TRBJ1-6; D not certain. The V and J ends lost 5 bases and 5 bases respectively, with 16 bases between them. CDR1 and CDR2 from the germline V gene are SGHVS and FQNEAQ. The CDR3 runs to 16 residues. This chain's CDR3 is CASSPRLSGDNSPLHF. CDR3 coding DNA: TGTGCCAGCAGCCCCCGGTTGTCCGGGGATAATTCACCCCTCCACTTT.

A word on this clonotype: This likely comes from a read error, as the CDR3 has no conserved phenylalanine or tryptophan at its end. The chain uses TRBV12-3 or TRBV12-4 and TRBJ1-5; D gene uncertain. Trimming cost V 5 bases and J 5 bases, with 13 bases left between them. CDR3 length: 14 amino acids. The chain's CDR3 is CASSLKPPHQPQHL. CDR3 bases: TGTGCCAGCAGTCTCAAACCCCCCCATCAGCCCCAGCATCTT.

The gene calls are TRBV6-1 and TRBJ2-1; the D is unclear. V was pared by 6 bases and J by 5 bases, with 11 bases between. Germline loops: CDR1 MNHNS, CDR2 SASEGT. This CDR3 is built from 13 residues. As DNA, the CDR3 is TGTGCCAGCAGCCCCGGAGTCAACAATGAGCAGTTCTTC. Protein sequence: CASSPGVNNEQFF.

This clonotype has just a few counts. The chain is built from TRBV5-1 and TRBJ1-1; D ambiguous. CDR1 SGHRS and CDR2 YFSETQ come from the germline V gene. CDR3 length: 14 amino acids. Trimming left V 1 base short and J 1 base short, with 8 bases between. The CDR3 loop reads CASSLIYGNTEAFF. DNA of the CDR3: TGCGCCAGCAGCTTGATTTACGGGAACACTGAAGCTTTCTTT. Full variable domain (missing parts from reference TRBV5-1 and TRBJ1-1): KAGVTQTPRYLIKTRGQQVTLSCSPISGHRSVSWYQQTPGQGLQFLFEYFSETQRNKGNFPGRFSGRQFSNSRSEMNVSTLELGDSALYLCASSLIYGNTEAFFGQGTRLTVV.

The sample holds a few counts of this clonotype. V and J are TRBV25-1 and TRBJ1-1; possible D gene TRBD1, 5 bases. The CDR3 has 14 residues. Looked up from germline, CDR1 is MGHDK and CDR2 is SYGVNS. Trimming pared 6 bases from V and 1 base from J, leaving 12 bases between. The DNA of the CDR3 is TGTGCCAGCAGGCCTTTTGGGGGGAACACTGAAGCTTTCTTT. Its protein product is CASRPFGGNTEAFF.

This clonotype was counted at least ten times. This chain links TRBV24-1 with TRBJ2-3; a weak D match, TRBD2 (5 bases). The CDR3 is 13 amino acids. Per germline, CDR1 KGHDR and CDR2 SFDVKD. Trimming left V 4 bases short and J 1 base short, with 5 bases between. The CDR3 region is CATSEAGTDTQYF. CDR3 sequence (DNA): TGTGCCACCAGTGAAGCGGGCACAGATACGCAGTATTTT.

This clonotype came up many times. The J gene is TRBJ1-1, the V gene TRBV11-2, with 8 nucleotides matching TRBD1. V gave up 5 bases and J gave up 2 bases; unmatched junction bases: 7. The length of the CDR3 is 15 residues. CDR1 is SGHAT and CDR2 is FQNNGV in the germline V gene. This chain's CDR3 is CASSRRQGTNTEAFF. The DNA for the CDR3 is TGTGCCAGCAGCCGCCGACAGGGGACCAACACTGAAGCTTTCTTT.

This clonotype was recorded many times. The CDR3 reads CASSLDGGYTEAFF. CDR3 DNA sequence: TGTGCCAGCAGCTTAGATGGGGGGTACACTGAAGCTTTCTTT. The chain joins TRBV7-9 to TRBJ1-1; D is perhaps TRBD1 (5 bases). Per germline, CDR1 SEHNR and CDR2 FQNEAQ (reference sequence). The CDR3 contains 14 residues. V lost 1 base and J 3 bases, leaving 9 bases between the germline ends.

This clonotype was found many times. The genes are TRBV3-1 and TRBJ2-1, with 10 bases aligning to TRBD2. Germline V lookup: CDR1 LGHDT, CDR2 YNNKEL (reference sequence). The CDR3 totals 15 residues. Trimming took 1 base from V and 5 from J; bases not matched to a gene: 2. The CDR3 DNA follows: TGTGCCAGCAGCCAAGTAACTAGCGGGGACAATGAGCAGTTCTTC. Residues: CASSQVTSGDNEQFF.

This clonotype was observed a few times. The gene calls are TRBV4-1 and TRBJ2-7, with TRBD2 matching 10 bases. The ends lost 3 bases at V and 0 bases at J; junction bases unmatched: 2. This CDR3 spans 15 amino acids. Germline CDR1 MGHRA, CDR2 YSYEKL. As DNA, the CDR3 is TGCGCCAGCAGCCAGGGACTAGCGTACTCCTACGAGCAGTACTTC. It translates to CASSQGLAYSYEQYF.

In this sample, this clonotype turned up a few times. The V gene is TRBV27, the J gene TRBJ1-6; maybe TRBD1 (6 bases). Looked up from germline, CDR1 is MNHEY and CDR2 is SMNVEV (reference sequence). The CDR3 consists of 15 residues. V gave up 5 bases and J gave up 5 bases, with 13 bases separating them. CDR3 nucleotide sequence: TGTGCCAGCAGTCCTCAAAACAGGGATAATTCACCCCTCCACTTT. Amino acid sequence: CASSPQNRDNSPLHF.

There are a few counts of this clonotype. The chain links TRBV27 to TRBJ2-2, with TRBD2 matching 13 bases. The V segment lost 6 bases and the J segment 7 bases; nucleotides outside the gene matches: 11. The V gene's germline CDR1 is MNHEY and CDR2 SMNVEV (reference sequence). The CDR3 is 17 amino acids. CDR3 sequence reads: CASSSSGLAGEVGELFF. CDR3 bases: TGTGCCAGCAGCTCTTCCGGACTAGCGGGAGAGGTCGGGGAGCTGTTTTTT.

The chain uses TRBV5-1 and TRBJ2-1, with TRBD2 matching 12 bases. J was trimmed by 0 bases and V by 5 bases; bases with no gene match: 6. The CDR3 consists of 17 residues. Germline values: CDR1 SGHRS, CDR2 YFSETQ. DNA of the CDR3: TGCGCCAGCAGGATACTAGCGGGAGGACGCTCCTACAATGAGCAGTTCTTC. Translation gives CASRILAGGRSYNEQFF.